This T cell receptor beta chain was sequenced for a study of blood T cells in healthy people across ages. Study-level findings and limits: Donors of long life had a larger count of naive CD4+ cells and greater diversity than aged donors.

Germline V lookup: CDR1 DFQATT, CDR2 SNEGSKA (reference sequence). J lost 5 bases, V lost 5 bases, and 6 bases had no gene match. This CDR3 region has 13 residues. The second PCR ran roughly 7 to 12 cycles with a sample-barcoded 5' primer and J-beta primers. TCRdb itself ran the 5' RACE reads through MiXCR, one entry per CDR3 protein. The data show approximately 1.5 million distinct CDR3 sequences, 34% seen once. Points on this clonotype: The antigen remains undetermined.

The chain recombines TRBV20-1 with TRBJ2-5; 9 bases line up with TRBD1. The source is a woman in her 30s in good health. Sequencing was performed on blood. CDR3 sequence (DNA): TGCAGTGCTGGCCGGGACAGGGATGAGACCCAGTACTTC. It specifies CSAGRDRDETQYF.